These 18 T cell receptor beta chains share one sample of origin, sequenced in a study of blood T cells in healthy people across ages. Primed by a sample-barcoded 5' primer and a J-beta primer mix, a second PCR proceeded for about 6 to 11 cycles. TCRdb used MiXCR to reprocess the 5' RACE reads, holding one entry per CDR3 protein. The sample consists of 650,000 to 800,000 distinct CDR3 sequences, roughly 44% of them appearing once. The sample consisted of blood. These receptors were taken from a man aged 55 to 69 in good health.

The chain combines TRBV4-3 with TRBJ2-2; TRBD1 matches at 11 bases. Germline V gives CDR1 LGHNA, CDR2 YSLEER. V lost 5 bases and J lost 1; bases outside the gene matches: 3. The CDR3 length is 16 residues. The CDR3 region is CASSGQGALNTGELFF. CDR3 nucleotides: TGCGCCAGCAGCGGACAGGGGGCTCTGAACACCGGGGAGCTGTTTTTT.

The V call is TRBV7-9, the J call TRBJ2-5; D tentatively reads TRBD1 or TRBD2 (5 bases each). V gave up 1 base and J gave up 4 bases, with 16 bases separating them. The CDR3 is made up of 16 amino acids. CDR1 SEHNR and CDR2 FQNEAQ come from the germline V gene (reference sequence). In nucleotides, the CDR3 is TGTGCCAGCAGCTTAGGGCTTGGTGCAGGGACAGAGACCCAGTACTTC. It codes for CASSLGLGAGTETQYF. Looking up the rest from reference TRBV7-9 and TRBJ2-5 gives the full variable domain: DTGVSQNPRHKITKRGQNVTFRCDPISEHNRLYWYRQTLGQGPEFLTYFQNEAQLEKSRLLSDRFSAERPKGSFSTLEIQRTEQGDSAMYLCASSLGLGAGTETQYFGPGTRLLVL.

This clonotype was seen only a few times. The V and J genes are TRBV4-3 and TRBJ2-7; 7 nucleotides line up with TRBD1. In germline, CDR1 is LGHNA, CDR2 YSLEER. The trim removed 0 bases at V and 3 bases at J, leaving 5 bases unmatched. The CDR3 totals 15 residues. The DNA for the CDR3 is TGCGCCAGCAGCCAAGATTGGGCAGGGGGCTACGAGCAGTACTTC. It yields the protein CASSQDWAGGYEQYF.

In its sample, this clonotype was seen many times. The V call is TRBV10-2, the J call TRBJ2-4, with 7 bases fitting TRBD1. Germline V gives CDR1 WSHSY, CDR2 SAAADI. The J segment lost 15 bases and the V segment lost 6 bases, leaving 14 bases of the junction unmatched. There are 13 residues in the CDR3. The CDR3 sequence: CASRSRDSNPWYF. CDR3 nucleotide sequence: TGCGCCAGCAGATCAAGGGACAGCAACCCTTGGTACTTC.

As regards this clonotype: This could be a read error, since a much larger clone is one nucleotide away. The chain carries TRBV2 and TRBJ2-7; possibly TRBD1 for D (5 bases). Germline CDR1 and CDR2: SNHLY and FYNNEI. CDR3 length: 12 amino acids. Trimming took 7 bases from V and 0 from J, leaving 7 bases between them. For the CDR3, the DNA is TGTGCCAGCACGGACAACTCCTACGAGCAGTACTTC. Its protein is CASTDNSYEQYF.

The CDR3 is CASSLMGGDTRFADTQYF. CDR3 nucleotide sequence: TGTGCCAGCAGTCTCATGGGGGGGGACACCAGGTTTGCAGATACGCAGTATTTT. The V call is TRBV5-5, the J call TRBJ2-3; possible D gene TRBD2, 7 bases. The CDR3 contains 18 residues. Germline-derived CDR1 and CDR2 are SGHKS and YYEKEE (reference sequence). V lost 5 bases and J lost 4, with 26 bases in between.

In DNA form, the CDR3 reads TGTGCCAGCAGCTCCCCACATAGCGGGGGGGCCGGAGAGACCCAGTACTTC. As protein: CASSSPHSGGAGETQYF. The chain uses TRBV7-2 and TRBJ2-7; 11 bases are shared with TRBD2. Gene TRBJ2-5 matches the end of the DNA better, so the J call may be wrong. The CDR3 spans 17 residues. The V gene's germline CDR1 is SGHTA and CDR2 FQGNSA.

This clonotype was seen more than once but under ten times. The rearrangement uses TRBV5-1 and TRBJ2-1; 12 positions agree with TRBD1. The trim removed 4 bases at V and 0 bases at J, leaving 8 bases unmatched. The CDR3 is made up of 18 amino acids. Germline V gives CDR1 SGHRS, CDR2 YFSETQ. CDR3 sequence reads: CASSPGTGGFFSYNEQFF. CDR3 coding DNA: TGCGCCAGCAGCCCCGGGACAGGGGGCTTTTTCTCCTACAATGAGCAGTTCTTC.

In the case of this clonotype: A much larger clone differs from this one at a single base, so this may be a read error. This chain links TRBV20-1 with TRBJ2-1; no definite D call. Judging by the DNA end, TRBJ2-7 fits better; the J call may be wrong. The CDR3 consists of 14 residues. Germline V gene data show CDR1 as DFQATT and CDR2 as SNEGSKA (reference sequence). CDR3: CSAREPGAHNEQYF. The CDR3 DNA reads as TGCAGTGCTAGAGAGCCGGGCGCCCACAATGAGCAGTACTTC.

This chain connects TRBV12-3 or TRBV12-4 to TRBJ2-7, with a weak D call TRBD1 (5 bases). V gave up 5 bases and J gave up 3 bases, with 14 bases separating them. This CDR3 contains 14 residues. In DNA form, the CDR3 reads TGTGCCAGCAGTCTAACAGGAAACTTCTACGAGCAGTACTTC. Translated: CASSLTGNFYEQYF.

This clonotype was seen more than once but under ten times. The rearrangement joins TRBV25-1 to TRBJ1-2, with 7 bases aligning to TRBD1. V was clipped by 9 bases and J by 4 bases; unmatched bases: 14. Germline CDR1 and CDR2: MGHDK and SYGVNS. The CDR3 is 15 amino acids. In DNA, the CDR3 is TGTGCCAGGAGACAGGGTGAAAGCCCAACCTATGGCTACACCTTC. Residues: CARRQGESPTYGYTF.

This clonotype was counted a few times. The V gene is TRBV6-1, the J gene TRBJ2-4, with D perhaps given as TRBD1 or TRBD2 (5 bases each). CDR1 is MNHNS, CDR2 SASEGT, per germline. Trimming stripped 1 base from V and 6 bases from J, with 10 bases between. The CDR3 runs to 14 residues. CDR3 loop: CASSEGGSRNIQYF. The CDR3 DNA follows: TGTGCCAGCAGTGAAGGGGGGTCCAGAAACATTCAGTACTTC.

This chain links TRBV12-3 or TRBV12-4 with TRBJ2-5, with a possible D match to TRBD2 (5 bases). This CDR3 contains 12 residues. V dropped 6 bases and J dropped 5 bases, with 10 bases sitting between them. The CDR3 DNA reads TGTGCCAGCAGACAACGGAGGGAGACCCAGTACTTC. This encodes CASRQRRETQYF.

CDR3 amino acids: CATSGENRGEGYEQYF. The CDR3 DNA is TGTGCCACCAGTGGAGAAAACAGGGGGGAAGGCTACGAGCAGTACTTC. J is TRBJ2-7 and V is TRBV24-1; TRBD1 matches 8 bases. This CDR3 is 16 amino acids long. Per the germline V gene, CDR1 is KGHDR and CDR2 is SFDVKD. Unmatched junction bases numbered 11, after V lost 5 bases and J lost 3 bases.

The rearrangement joins TRBV7-8 to TRBJ2-1; 13 bases are shared with TRBD2. There are 19 residues in the CDR3. With 2 bases clipped from V and 6 bases from J, the junction kept 13 bases outside the gene matches. Germline CDR1 SGHVS, CDR2 FQNEAQ. The CDR3 protein is CASSLRGATSGGRGNEQFF. Written as DNA, the CDR3 is TGTGCCAGCAGCTTACGGGGGGCGACTAGCGGGGGGAGGGGCAATGAGCAGTTCTTC.

V gene TRBV6-1 combines with J gene TRBJ2-4; D is tentatively TRBD1 or TRBD2 (5 bases each). The CDR3 runs to 14 residues. The germline V gene encodes CDR1 MNHNS and CDR2 SASEGT. V lost 5 bases to trimming and J lost 7 bases, with 15 bases between them. The CDR3 here is CASSPTGTGNIQYF. The CDR3 DNA follows: TGTGCCAGCAGTCCCACCGGGACCGGGAACATTCAGTACTTC.

The chain combines TRBV7-9 with TRBJ2-1, with D perhaps being TRBD1 or TRBD2 (5 bases each). Germline V lookup: CDR1 SEHNR, CDR2 FQNEAQ (reference sequence). The CDR3 contains 13 residues. Trimming pared 1 base from V and 12 bases from J, leaving 13 bases between. The DNA for the CDR3 is TGTGCCAGCAGCTTAGGGGGGTCTCTAGGGCAGTTCTTC. This encodes CASSLGGSLGQFF.

This chain uses TRBV4-1 with TRBJ2-1, with TRBD2 matching over 10 bases. This CDR3 has 15 amino acids. Germline CDR1 MGHRA, CDR2 YSYEKL. J lost 6 bases, V lost 4 bases, and 6 bases had no gene match. CDR3 in amino acids: CASSPSGGGTNEQFF. The DNA of the CDR3 is TGCGCCAGCAGCCCTAGCGGGGGAGGTACCAATGAGCAGTTCTTC.